Each of the 28 T cell receptor beta chains below was sequenced from the same sample in a study of regulatory T cells in long-lasting Graves disease. Stated time point: newly diagnosed GD, antithyroid drugs for less than 3 months. Scientists built the TCR library using RNA that was extracted from PBMCs. Combining iRepertoire HTBI primers with Arm-PCR of CDR3 regions, the authors built TCR beta libraries. In TCRdb, the multiplex PCR reads were re-called with MiXCR into one record per CDR3 protein. Among some 250,000 distinct CDR3 sequences, about 16% were seen once, and the ten largest hold more than 20%. The sample consisted of peripheral blood mononuclear cells (PBMCs), taken at new diagnosis, from a patient treated with antithyroid drugs. The receptor source for this set is a female donor with Graves disease.

This clonotype was seen more than once but under ten times. V is TRBV11-3 and J is TRBJ2-1; 12 bases fit TRBD2. The V gene's germline CDR1 is SGHNT and CDR2 YENEEA. The length of the CDR3 is 16 residues. J was trimmed by 0 bases and V by 7 bases; bases with no gene match: 4. The CDR3 sequence: CASTGTSGSSYNEQFF. CDR3 nucleotides: TGTGCCAGCACCGGGACTAGCGGGTCCTCCTACAATGAGCAGTTCTTC.

The chain recombines TRBV30 with TRBJ2-5; D is ambiguous. The CDR3 contains 13 residues. Trimming took off 0 bases at V and 4 bases at J, with 9 bases between the two ends. Germline-derived CDR1 and CDR2 are GTSNPN and SVGIG (reference sequence). For the CDR3, the DNA is TGTGCCTGGAGTGTAAAGGTGTTAGAGACCCAGTACTTC. Translation: CAWSVKVLETQYF.

This clonotype was detected ten times or more. The rearrangement uses TRBV2 and TRBJ2-5, with 8 bases matching TRBD2. CDR1 and CDR2 (germline): SNHLY, FYNNEI. The CDR3 is 14 amino acids. V shed 6 bases, J shed 1 base, and the junction held 4 bases outside the gene matches. The CDR3 bases are TGTGCCAGCAGAAGTAGCGGGACCCAAGAGACCCAGTACTTC. Residues: CASRSSGTQETQYF. The entire variable domain, with the rest obtained from reference TRBV2 and TRBJ2-5, is as follows: EPEVTQTPSHQVTQMGQEVILRCVPISNHLYFYWYRQILGQKVEFLVSFYNNEISEKSEIFDDQFSVERPDGSNFTLKIRSTKLEDSAMYFCASRSSGTQETQYFGPGTRLLVL.

This clonotype was recorded at least ten times. V is TRBV20-1 and J is TRBJ1-1, with D unclear. The germline V gene encodes CDR1 DFQATT and CDR2 SNEGSKA (reference sequence). Between the trimmed V and J ends, which lost 5 bases and 0 bases, there was a span of 7 bases. This CDR3 has 12 amino acids. CDR3 DNA sequence: TGCAGTGCTCCCCCGTTGAACACTGAAGCTTTCTTT. Residues: CSAPPLNTEAFF.

There are many counts of this clonotype. One end of the junction is discordant with germline, which a read error may explain. The chain couples TRBV7-2 to TRBJ1-2; D unresolved. Germline V gives CDR1 SGHTA, CDR2 FQGNSA. This CDR3 contains 12 residues. Written as DNA, the CDR3 is TGTGCCAGCAGCTTAGTCACGGTGGTGCTAAGCTTC. It yields the protein CASSLVTVVLSF.

This clonotype occurred many times. The chain is built from TRBV12-3 or TRBV12-4 and TRBJ2-5, with TRBD2 matching over 14 bases. CDR3 length equals 18 residues. The trim removed 4 bases at V and 3 bases at J, leaving 10 bases unmatched. This CDR3 is CASSSSLGLAGAEETQYF. The DNA for the CDR3 is TGTGCCAGCAGTTCCTCCTTGGGACTAGCGGGAGCGGAAGAGACCCAGTACTTC.

This clonotype was detected ten times or more. This chain connects TRBV20-1 to TRBJ2-3; TRBD2 is a possible D gene (7 bases). Germline V gene data show CDR1 as DFQATT and CDR2 as SNEGSKA (reference sequence). Trimming stripped 3 bases from V and 4 bases from J, with 14 bases between. The CDR3 is 14 residues long. This CDR3 reads CSARGAGVADTQYF. The DNA of the CDR3 is TGCAGTGCTAGGGGGGCGGGAGTGGCAGATACGCAGTATTTT.

This clonotype was counted many times. The V call is TRBV11-2, the J call TRBJ2-3; D unclear. Trimming removed 6 bases from V and 5 bases from J, with 12 bases in between. The germline gives CDR1 SGHAT, CDR2 FQNNGV. The CDR3 is 13 amino acids. The CDR3, as DNA: TGTGCCAGCAGATTAAGCCATCTAGATACGCAGTATTTT. Protein sequence: CASRLSHLDTQYF.

This clonotype was recorded many times. V and J are TRBV20-1 and TRBJ2-1; TRBD2 matches 9 bases. The CDR3 spans 12 residues. CDR1 and CDR2 (germline): DFQATT, SNEGSKA (reference sequence). V trimming: 6 bases; J trimming: 8 bases; junction bases outside the gene matches: 5. CDR3 nucleotide sequence: TGCAGTGCGGGGACTAGCTCTGATGAGCAGTTCTTC. Protein product: CSAGTSSDEQFF.

This clonotype was seen ten or more times. V gene TRBV15 combines with J gene TRBJ1-3, with D uncertain. The germline gives CDR1 LNHNV, CDR2 YYDKDF (reference sequence). This CDR3 is 15 amino acids long. Between the trimmed V and J ends, which lost 4 bases and 1 base, there was a span of 11 bases. CDR3 sequence reads: CATSILTGSGNTIYF. For the CDR3, the DNA is TGTGCCACCAGCATCCTTACGGGATCTGGAAACACCATATATTTT.

Only a few counts were recorded for this clonotype. This chain joins TRBV12-3 or TRBV12-4 and TRBJ1-1; no definite D call. The CDR3 is made up of 14 amino acids. Trimming removed 2 bases at V and 1 base at J, with 8 bases between. DNA for the CDR3: TGTGCCAGCAGTTTACAAGGAAAGAACACTGAAGCTTTCTTT. The encoded protein is CASSLQGKNTEAFF.

This clonotype was observed at least ten times. The rearrangement links TRBV2 to TRBJ1-2; D is undetermined. There are 12 residues in the CDR3. V was trimmed by 6 bases and J by 5 bases, leaving 10 bases between them. Germline CDR1 is SNHLY and CDR2 is FYNNEI. Written as DNA, the CDR3 is TGTGCCAGCAGGGGTCTGGGTTATGGCTACACCTTC. Protein sequence: CASRGLGYGYTF.

Regarding this clonotype: This may come from a read error, since a much larger clone is one base off. V and J are TRBV7-6 and TRBJ2-2; D not certain. The CDR3 is 13 amino acids. V gave up 2 bases and J gave up 6 bases, with 7 bases separating them. The germline V gene encodes CDR1 SGHVS and CDR2 FNYEAQ. The CDR3 here is CASSLLGPGELFF. The CDR3 coding sequence is TGTGCCAGCAGCTTATTGGGCCCCGGGGAGCTGTTTTTT.

The table lists this clonotype with many counts. The chain recombines TRBV3-1 with TRBJ1-1; 8 positions agree with TRBD1. Germline-derived CDR1 and CDR2 are LGHDT and YNNKEL (reference sequence). The V gene end was trimmed by 2 bases and the J gene end by 10 bases; junction bases not matched to a gene: 3. The CDR3 spans 12 residues. The CDR3 nucleotides read TGTGCCAGCAGCCAATCTGACAGGGGAGCTTTCTTT. Translation: CASSQSDRGAFF.

Ten or more counts support this clonotype. The chain recombines TRBV2 with TRBJ1-6; 7 bases map to TRBD1. The CDR3 runs to 14 residues. V dropped 7 bases and J dropped 7; count of bases not matched to a gene: 7. Per germline, CDR1 SNHLY and CDR2 FYNNEI. CDR3 nucleotides: TGTGCCAGCAAGGGGGCGGGCCCAAATTCACCCCTCCACTTT. Residues: CASKGAGPNSPLHF.

This clonotype appeared many times. This sequence joins TRBV6-2 or TRBV6-3 and TRBJ2-1; 12 positions agree with TRBD2. J was trimmed by 3 bases and V by 7 bases; bases with no gene match: 4. This CDR3 is 15 amino acids long. CDR1 is MNHEY, CDR2 SVGEGT, per germline. The chain's CDR3 is CASTRLAGVYNEQFF. The CDR3 DNA reads as TGTGCCAGCACCAGACTAGCGGGAGTCTACAATGAGCAGTTCTTC.

This clonotype was observed a few times. One junction end disagrees with the germline gene, perhaps due to a read error. The chain recombines TRBV19 with TRBJ2-3, with 8 bases fitting TRBD1. Germline loops: CDR1 LNHDA, CDR2 SQIVND (reference sequence). The CDR3 extends over 16 amino acids. CDR3 residues: CASSSYGDRSTDTQYF. DNA for the CDR3: TGTGCCAGTAGCTCTTATGGGGACAGGAGCACGGATACGCAGTATTTT.

This clonotype was recorded many times. The chain links TRBV6-2 or TRBV6-3 to TRBJ2-4, with D perhaps TRBD2 (5 bases). V was cut by 2 bases and J by 0 bases, with 8 bases left in between. Germline CDR1 and CDR2: MNHEY and SVGEGT. The CDR3 contains 15 residues. The CDR3 DNA is TGTGCCAGCAGTTACGGGAGACTAGCCAAAAACATTCAGTACTTC. The encoded protein is CASSYGRLAKNIQYF.

This clonotype was observed at least ten times. The J gene is TRBJ2-1, the V gene TRBV24-1; 8 nucleotides agree with TRBD2. CDR3 size: 19 residues. Germline loops: CDR1 KGHDR, CDR2 SFDVKD. The V gene end was trimmed by 3 bases and the J gene end by 3 bases; junction bases not matched to a gene: 15. In DNA form, the CDR3 reads TGTGCCACCAGTGATGTTCCCGGCGGGCTAGCGGGTGGCTACAATGAGCAGTTCTTC. Encoded protein: CATSDVPGGLAGGYNEQFF.

The chain uses TRBV27 and TRBJ2-5; the D gene could be TRBD1 or TRBD2 (5 bases each). The CDR3 has 16 residues. The V end lost 6 bases, the J end lost 1 base, and 18 bases lay between the germline ends. Germline CDR1 reads MNHEY; CDR2 reads SMNVEV (reference sequence). CDR3 nucleotides: TGTGCCAGCAGCAAGAACCCCGCCGGGGCCCAAGAGACCCAGTACTTC. The encoded protein is CASSKNPAGAQETQYF.

This clonotype occurred many times. The chain uses TRBV19 and TRBJ2-7; the match to TRBD1 covers 7 bases. CDR3 size: 14 residues. V lost 1 base, J lost 4 bases, and 4 bases stayed unmatched. Germline CDR1 is LNHDA and CDR2 is SQIVND (reference sequence). The chain's CDR3 is CASSIGQGLYEQYF. CDR3 coding DNA: TGTGCCAGTAGTATAGGACAGGGTCTGTACGAGCAGTACTTC.

Of note for this clonotype: With a much larger clone just one base away, this may be a read error. The chain recombines TRBV6-1 with TRBJ1-2; the D is unclear. The V end lost 8 bases, the J end lost 4 bases, and 14 bases lay between the germline ends. The germline CDR1 and CDR2 sequences are MNHNS and SASEGT. This CDR3 is built from 13 residues. CDR3 sequence reads: CASWPSAGYGYTF. The CDR3 coding sequence is TGTGCCAGCTGGCCCTCCGCAGGCTATGGCTACACCTTC.

The chain joins TRBV10-3 to TRBJ2-7, with TRBD2 identical over 16 bases. J was trimmed by 4 bases and V by 7 bases; bases with no gene match: 10. The germline V gene has CDR1 ENHRY and CDR2 SYGVKD. There are 17 residues in the CDR3. The CDR3 sequence: CAITPGTSGRAGYEQYF. In DNA form, the CDR3 reads TGTGCCATCACACCCGGGACTAGCGGGAGGGCCGGGTACGAGCAGTACTTC.

The CDR3 loop reads CAISSKTSGRAGDTQYF. Here the CDR3 DNA reads TGTGCCATCAGTTCCAAGACTAGCGGGAGGGCCGGAGATACGCAGTATTTT. The chain is built from TRBV10-3 and TRBJ2-3; 14 bases agree with TRBD2. CDR1 and CDR2 (germline): ENHRY, SYGVKD. The CDR3 has 17 residues. Trimming cost V 5 bases and J 5 bases; bases outside gene matches: 9.

The sample holds a few counts of this clonotype. The CDR3 nucleotides are TGTGCCAGCAGCGTTTCTAGCGGGAGGGCCGGGTACGAGCAGTACTTC. As protein: CASSVSSGRAGYEQYF. This chain connects TRBV9 to TRBJ2-7; TRBD2 aligns across 12 bases. This CDR3 spans 16 amino acids. Germline-derived CDR1 and CDR2 are SGDLS and YYNGEE. V was clipped by 2 bases and J by 4 bases; unmatched bases: 7. The entire variable domain, with the rest obtained from reference TRBV9 and TRBJ2-7, is as follows: DSGVTQTPKHLITATGQRVTLRCSPRSGDLSVYWYQQSLDQGLQFLIQYYNGEERAKGNILERFSAQQFPDLHSELNLSSLELGDSALYFCASSVSSGRAGYEQYFGPGTRLTVT.

The sample holds many counts of this clonotype. This chain connects TRBV7-2 to TRBJ1-2; no definite D call. CDR1 is SGHTA, CDR2 FQGNSA, per germline. V was pared by 5 bases and J by 4 bases, with 14 bases between. This CDR3 has 14 amino acids. The CDR3 bases are TGTGCCAGCAGCGCGCAACGGGGTACCTATGGCTACACCTTC. Its translation is CASSAQRGTYGYTF.

This clonotype was picked up many times. The chain joins TRBV5-5 to TRBJ2-3, with 9 bases matching TRBD2. Germline loops: CDR1 SGHKS, CDR2 YYEKEE (reference sequence). CDR3 length: 15 amino acids. V dropped 4 bases and J dropped 4; count of bases not matched to a gene: 7. CDR3 region: CASSLIAGVADTQYF. The CDR3 DNA reads TGTGCCAGCAGCCTGATAGCGGGAGTAGCAGATACGCAGTATTTT.

The V call is TRBV30, the J call TRBJ1-1; no definite D call. Deletions cut 4 bases from V and 14 bases from J, with 29 bases between. Per the germline V gene, CDR1 is GTSNPN and CDR2 is SVGIG (reference sequence). The CDR3 spans 15 residues. The CDR3 loop is CAWTGRAQVNTGAFF. The CDR3 DNA reads as TGTGCCTGGACCGGGCGTGCGCAGGTGAACACTGGAGCCTTCTTT.